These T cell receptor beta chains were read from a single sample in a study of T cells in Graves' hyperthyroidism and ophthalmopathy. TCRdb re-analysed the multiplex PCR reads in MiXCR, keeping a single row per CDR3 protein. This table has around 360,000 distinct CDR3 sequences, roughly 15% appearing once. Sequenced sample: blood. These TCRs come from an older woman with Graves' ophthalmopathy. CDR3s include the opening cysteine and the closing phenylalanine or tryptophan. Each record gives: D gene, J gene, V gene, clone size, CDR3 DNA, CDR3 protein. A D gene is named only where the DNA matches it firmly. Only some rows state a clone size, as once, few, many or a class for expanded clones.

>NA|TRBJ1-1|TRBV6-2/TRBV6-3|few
TGTGCCAGCTATAACACTGAAGCTTTCTTT
CASYNTEAFF
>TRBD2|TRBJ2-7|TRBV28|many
TGTGCCAGCAGTAGGACTAGCGGGAGAATCGAGCAGTACTTC
CASSRTSGRIEQYF
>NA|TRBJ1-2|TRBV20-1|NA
TGCAGTGCTAGAGATCTTGGACAGCTTAACTATGGCTACACCTTC
CSARDLGQLNYGYTF
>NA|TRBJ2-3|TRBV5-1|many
TGCGCCAGCAGCTTGAGTGCTAACACAGATACGCAGTATTTT
CASSLSANTDTQYF
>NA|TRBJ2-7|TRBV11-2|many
TGTGCCAGCAGCTTTTCTCGGGACGTCGCTTACGAGCAGTACTTC
CASSFSRDVAYEQYF
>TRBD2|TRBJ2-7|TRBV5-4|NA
TGTGCCAGCAGCGCGGGTCTAGCGGGCAACGAGCAGTACTTC
CASSAGLAGNEQYF
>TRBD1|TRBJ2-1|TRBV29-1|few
TGCAGCGTTGGAGGGACAGGGGTCTACAATGAGCAGTTCTTC
CSVGGTGVYNEQFF
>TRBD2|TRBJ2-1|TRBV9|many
TGTGCCAGCAGCTCACGGACTAGCGGTGAGCAGTTCTTC
CASSSRTSGEQFF
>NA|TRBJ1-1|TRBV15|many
TGTGCCACCAGCAGAGATCTGGGGTCTGGGAACACTGAAGCTTTCTTT
CATSRDLGSGNTEAFF
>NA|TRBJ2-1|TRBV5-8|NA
TGTGCCAGCAGCTTGGGTCGTAGGTACAATGAGCAGTTCTTC
CASSLGRRYNEQFF
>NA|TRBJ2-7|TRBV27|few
TGTGCCGTGGGTCTTTACGAGCAGTACTTC
CAVGLYEQYF
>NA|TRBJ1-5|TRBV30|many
TGTGCCTGGAGTGGGGACGGGGATCAGCCCCAGCATTTT
CAWSGDGDQPQHF
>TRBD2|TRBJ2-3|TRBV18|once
TGTGCCAGCTCACCAACTAGCGGGAGTGGAGATACGCAGTATTTT
CASSPTSGSGDTQYF
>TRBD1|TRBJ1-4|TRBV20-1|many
TGCAGTGCTAGAGGACAGGGGGTTGCAACTAATGAAAAACTGTTTTTT
CSARGQGVATNEKLFF
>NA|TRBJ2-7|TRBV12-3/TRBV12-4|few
TGTGCCAGCAGCCCATTGTTCGGACAGTACTACGAGCAGTACTTC
CASSPLFGQYYEQYF
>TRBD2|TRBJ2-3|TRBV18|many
TGTGCCAGCTCACCCACGAGGACTAGCGGGAGAGATACGCAGTATTTT
CASSPTRTSGRDTQYF
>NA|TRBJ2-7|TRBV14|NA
TGTGCCAGCAGCCAATGGTCTAGCGTCGGCGAGCAGTACTTC
CASSQWSSVGEQYF
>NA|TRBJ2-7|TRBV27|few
TGTGCCAGCAGTTTCATCCAGGGAAATTTGCAGTACTTC
CASSFIQGNLQYF
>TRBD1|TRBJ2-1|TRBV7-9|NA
TGTGCCAGCAGCCCACCCGAAGGGGGCGAGTCCAATGAGCAGTTCTTC
CASSPPEGGESNEQFF
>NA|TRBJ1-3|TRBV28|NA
TGTGCCAGCACTCGGAGCTCTGGAAACACCATATATTTT
CASTRSSGNTIYF
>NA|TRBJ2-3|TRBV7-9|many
TGTGCCAGCAGCTTTCAGCGGGCCCTTAGCACAGATACGCAGTATTTT
CASSFQRALSTDTQYF
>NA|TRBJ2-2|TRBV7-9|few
TGTGCCAGCAGGCCCGTTGGAGGCGGGGAGCTGTTTTTT
CASRPVGGGELFF
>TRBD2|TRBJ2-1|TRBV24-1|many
TGTGCCACCAGTGATCCGGGACTAGCGGGAGATGAGCAGTTCTTC
CATSDPGLAGDEQFF
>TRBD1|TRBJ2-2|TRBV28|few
TGTGCCAGCAGTTCGCCCCGAGACAGGGGGGCACCCGGGGAGCTGTTTTTT
CASSSPRDRGAPGELFF
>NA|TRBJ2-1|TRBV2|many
TGTGCCAGCAGTGCCGAGCGAACCTACAATGAGCAGTTCTTC
CASSAERTYNEQFF
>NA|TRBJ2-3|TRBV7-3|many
TGTGCCAGCAGCTTAAACCGGGATAGCACAGATACGCAGTATTTT
CASSLNRDSTDTQYF
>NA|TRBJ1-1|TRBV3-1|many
TGTGCCAGCAGCCAAGTATCAACTGAAGCTTTCTTT
CASSQVSTEAFF
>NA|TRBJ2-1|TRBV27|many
TGTGCCAGCAGTTCCAGGGACGTTTTGGGTGAGCAGTTCTTC
CASSSRDVLGEQFF
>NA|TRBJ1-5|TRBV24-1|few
TGTGCCACCAGTGATTCCCCCATGGCGCCCCAGCATTTT
CATSDSPMAPQHF